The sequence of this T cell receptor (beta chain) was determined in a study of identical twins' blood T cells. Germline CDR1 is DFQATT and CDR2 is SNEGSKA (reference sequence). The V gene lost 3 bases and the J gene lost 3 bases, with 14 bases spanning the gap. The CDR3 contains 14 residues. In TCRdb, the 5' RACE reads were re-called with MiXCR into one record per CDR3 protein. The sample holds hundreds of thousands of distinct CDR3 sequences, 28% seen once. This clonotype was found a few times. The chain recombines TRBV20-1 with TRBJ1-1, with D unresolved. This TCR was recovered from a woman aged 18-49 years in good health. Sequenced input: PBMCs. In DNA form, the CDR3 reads TGCAGTGCTAGCGCGGGGAATGGGGACACTGAAGCTTTCTTT. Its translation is CSASAGNGDTEAFF.